A selection of T cell receptor beta chains follows, all from one sample in a study of CD8+ T cells in alopecia areata. Sequenced by immunoSEQ multiplex PCR; TCRdb stores in-frame clones only, minus some. The sample consists of 250,000 to 300,000 clones, roughly 50% of them appearing once. The source material was CD4+ T cells sorted from blood, sampled at week 24, from a patient treated with tofacitinib. The receptors shown here come from a human donor with alopecia areata. CDR3s include the opening cysteine and the closing phenylalanine or tryptophan. D genes are given only for firm matches. Clone sizes are given selectively: once, few, many, or a class where the clone is expanded.

V gene	D gene	CDR3 length	J gene	clone size	CDR3 DNA	CDR3 protein
TRBV5-6	NA	14	TRBJ1-2	NA	TGTGCCAGCAGCTTTCCAGGGGCTGTAGGGGGCTACACCTTC	CASSFPGAVGGYTF
TRBV5-1	TRBD1	16	TRBJ1-2	NA	TGCGCCAGCAGACAAGGCTTGGGACAGGGGAACTATGGCTACACCTTC	CASRQGLGQGNYGYTF
TRBV9	NA	12	TRBJ2-7	NA	TGTGCCAGCAGCAAATCCTCCTACGAGCAGTACTTC	CASSKSSYEQYF
TRBV21-1	NA	17	TRBJ2-7	NA	TGTGCCAGCAGCAACAAGTGCAGCGGGCAATCCTACGACGAGCAGTACTTC	CASSNKCSGQSYDEQYF
TRBV29-1	NA	15	TRBJ1-3	few	TGCAGCGTTGTCCCCACAGGTCAGACTGGAAACACCATATATTTT	CSVVPTGQTGNTIYF
TRBV5-1	NA	12	TRBJ2-3	NA	TGCGCCAGCAGCTTTGGCACAGATACGCAGTATTTT	CASSFGTDTQYF
TRBV7-9	NA	12	TRBJ1-1	NA	TGTGCCAGCAGCTTAGCCGGGACAGAAGCTTTCTTT	CASSLAGTEAFF
TRBV5-4	NA	15	TRBJ2-5	NA	TGTGCCAGCAGCTTAGGCGGAGGAGGGTCAGAGACCCAGTACTTC	CASSLGGGGSETQYF
TRBV2	TRBD1	13	TRBJ1-4	NA	TGTGCCAGCAGAGGACAGGAGGGTGAAAAACTGTTTTTT	CASRGQEGEKLFF
TRBV25-1	NA	13	TRBJ2-5	NA	TGTGCCAGCAGTGAAAGGGTAGGGGAGACCCAGTACTTC	CASSERVGETQYF
TRBV28	NA	8	TRBJ1-6	few	TGCCCGAATTCACCCCTCCACTTT	CPNSPLHF
TRBV7-2	TRBD1	15	TRBJ1-3	few	TGTGCCAGCAGCGGACAGGGAGGAACTGGAAACACCATATATTTT	CASSGQGGTGNTIYF
TRBV23-1	TRBD1	16	TRBJ2-1	few	TGCGCCAGCAGTCAATCCGCCAGGGGGCCCTCATATGAGCAGTTCTTC	CASSQSARGPSYEQFF
TRBV7-9	NA	16	TRBJ2-5	few	TGTGCCAGCAGCCAGACCCCGGGAAGAGGGGCAGAGACCCAGTACTTC	CASSQTPGRGAETQYF
TRBV28	NA	12	TRBJ1-2	many	TGTGCCAGCATAACAGGGTTGGGTGGCTACACCTTC	CASITGLGGYTF
TRBV29-1	TRBD1	14	TRBJ1-2	NA	TGCAGCGTTGGTGGTAGACAGGGGGCATATGGCTACACCTTC	CSVGGRQGAYGYTF
TRBV13	TRBD2	15	TRBJ2-7	NA	TGTGCCAGCAGCTTCCCCCTAGCGGGGCGACACGAGCAGTACTTC	CASSFPLAGRHEQYF
TRBV5-4	TRBD2	16	TRBJ2-3	few	TGTGCCAGCAGCATAACAGCGGGGGGGAGCACAGATACGCAGTATTTT	CASSITAGGSTDTQYF
TRBV6-1	NA	15	TRBJ1-1	few	TGTGCCAGCAGTGAAAATCAGCTTTTGAACACTGAAGCTTTCTTT	CASSENQLLNTEAFF
TRBV29-1	NA	13	TRBJ2-5	NA	TGCAGCGCAAGGGTCACCAACGGAGAGACCCAGTACTTC	CSARVTNGETQYF
TRBV5-1	NA	14	TRBJ1-5	NA	TGCGCCAGCAGTCAGTCAGGGCTCGATCAGCCCCAGCATTTT	CASSQSGLDQPQHF
TRBV18	NA	13	TRBJ2-6	few	TGTGCCAGCGAGCCCTCTGGGGCCAACGTCCTGACTTTC	CASEPSGANVLTF
TRBV23-1	TRBD2	16	TRBJ2-7	few	TGCGCCAGCAGTCAGTCCCCGGGCGGGGGGCGCGGCGAGCAGTACTTC	CASSQSPGGGRGEQYF
TRBV6-6	NA	14	TRBJ2-1	NA	TGTGCCAGCAGTGCACTACACGACTTAAATGAGCAGTTCTTC	CASSALHDLNEQFF
TRBV10-3	NA	13	TRBJ1-5	NA	TGTGCCACCGCCGGGGGGGATTATCAGCCCCAGCATTTT	CATAGGDYQPQHF
TRBV4-1	TRBD2	16	TRBJ2-3	NA	TGCGCCAGCAGCCAACAAGCGGGGCCAAGCACAGATACGCAGTATTTT	CASSQQAGPSTDTQYF
TRBV2	TRBD1	13	TRBJ1-2	NA	TGTGCCAGCAGCCCGGGACAGGACTATGGCTACACCTTC	CASSPGQDYGYTF
TRBV2	NA	14	TRBJ2-7	few	TGTGCCGGGTCCTCGTACCTAAGCTCCTACGAGCAGTACTTC	CAGSSYLSSYEQYF
TRBV29-1	NA	13	TRBJ1-1	NA	TGCAGCGTAGAGCGAGAGCGGGAGACTGAAGCTTTCTTT	CSVERERETEAFF
TRBV28	NA	12	TRBJ2-7	NA	TGTGCCAGCATAGGCAGATCCTACGAGCAGTACTTC	CASIGRSYEQYF
TRBV15	TRBD1	14	TRBJ1-5	NA	TGTGCCACCAGCCTGCGGACAGGGAATCAGCCCCAGCATTTT	CATSLRTGNQPQHF
TRBV28	NA	16	TRBJ1-1	NA	TGTGCCAGCAGTTTAAAGTCCGCCTGGGTGGACACTGAAGCTTTCTTT	CASSLKSAWVDTEAFF
TRBV14	NA	16	TRBJ2-3	NA	TGTGCCAGCAGCCAAGATTCGGCGGCAGGAATGGATACGCAGTATTTT	CASSQDSAAGMDTQYF
TRBV10-3	NA	11	TRBJ2-7	NA	TGTGCCATCTCGCGTAGCGACGAGCAGTACTTC	CAISRSDEQYF